The 10 T cell receptor beta chains given below trace back to one sample, sequenced in a study of cytomegalovirus exposure and HLA in healthy donors. Vbeta (60) and Jbeta (13) primers were used in the PCR. Here immunoSEQ multiplex PCR was the method, and the copy in TCRdb shows in-frame clones only, minus some. The top ten hold over 8% of the sample, which has more than 95,000 clones, 76% seen once. The material sequenced was PBMCs. These receptors were collected from a man in his forties or fifties in good health and CMV-seropositive.

This chain connects TRBV28 to TRBJ1-2; perhaps TRBD1 as D (6 bases). V lost 2 bases to trimming and J lost 6 bases, with 13 bases between them. The length of the CDR3 is 14 residues. From germline, CDR1 is MDHEN and CDR2 SYDVKM. The CDR3 is CASSLRAGANGYTF. CDR3 sequence (DNA): TGTGCCAGCAGTTTAAGAGCAGGGGCTAATGGCTACACCTTC.

This clone was observed a single time. This chain uses TRBV30 with TRBJ1-5, with TRBD1 as a possible D gene (5 bases). The germline V and J ends were trimmed by 4 bases and 5 bases, with 12 bases remaining between them. The CDR3 has 13 residues. CDR1 is GTSNPN, CDR2 SVGIG, per germline (reference sequence). CDR3 amino acids: CAWNLQEDQPQHF. CDR3 nucleotide sequence: TGTGCCTGGAATCTACAGGAAGATCAGCCCCAGCATTTT.

The V and J genes are TRBV7-2 and TRBJ1-1; D uncertain. From germline, CDR1 is SGHTA and CDR2 FQGNSA. The CDR3 has 14 amino acids. Between the trimmed V and J ends, which lost 1 base and 11 bases, there was a span of 17 bases. The CDR3 region is CASSLDGAGLGAFF. CDR3 coding DNA: TGTGCCAGCAGCTTAGATGGTGCGGGGTTGGGGGCTTTCTTT.

The J gene is TRBJ1-1, the V gene TRBV7-3, with 7 bases matching TRBD1. Germline trimming cut 5 bases from V and 4 bases from J; bases unmatched to any gene: 4. The germline CDR1 and CDR2 sequences are SGHTA and FQGTGA. The length of the CDR3 is 13 residues. The CDR3 region is CASSKQGSTEAFF. CDR3 sequence (DNA): TGTGCCAGCAGCAAACAGGGGAGCACTGAAGCTTTCTTT. Complete variable domain (other parts from reference TRBV7-3 and TRBJ1-1): GAGVSQTPSNKVTEKGKYVELRCDPISGHTALYWYRQSLGQGPEFLIYFQGTGAADDSGLPNDRFFAVRPEGSVSTLKIQRTERGDSAVYLCASSKQGSTEAFFGQGTRLTVV.

This clone turned up a few times. This chain links TRBV7-9 with TRBJ2-7; D may be TRBD1 (5 bases). Germline-derived CDR1 and CDR2 are SEHNR and FQNEAQ (reference sequence). The CDR3 length is 13 residues. V lost 5 bases to trimming and J lost 7 bases, with 15 bases between them. The CDR3 region is CASSPWTPREQYF. The CDR3 DNA reads as TGTGCCAGCAGCCCCTGGACACCGCGGGAGCAGTACTTC. Based on the CDR3 plus reference TRBV7-9 and TRBJ2-7, the full variable domain is DTGVSQNPRHKITKRGQNVTFRCDPISEHNRLYWYRQTLGQGPEFLTYFQNEAQLEKSRLLSDRFSAERPKGSFSTLEIQRTEQGDSAMYLCASSPWTPREQYFGPGTRLTVT.

This sequence joins TRBV6-6 and TRBJ1-6; TRBD1 agrees at 9 bases. CDR1 and CDR2 (germline): MNHNY, SVGAGI (reference sequence). CDR3 length equals 15 residues. The J segment lost 7 bases and the V segment lost 6 bases, leaving 7 bases of the junction unmatched. The CDR3, as DNA: TGTGCCAGCAGGAACCCCGGGACAGGGAATTCACCCCTCCACTTT. Protein product: CASRNPGTGNSPLHF.

The chain uses TRBV19 and TRBJ2-7; D gene unclear. The germline CDR1 and CDR2 sequences are LNHDA and SQIVND (reference sequence). Deletions cut 1 base from V and 0 bases from J, with 7 bases between. There are 14 residues in the CDR3. The DNA for the CDR3 is TGTGCCAGTAGTATAGGCGGAAACTCCTACGAGCAGTACTTC. It translates to CASSIGGNSYEQYF.

The CDR3 DNA reads as TGTGCCAGCTCACACGGGGGGCCCGTGGAGACCCAGTACTTC. Translating it yields CASSHGGPVETQYF. This rearrangement joins TRBV7-2 to TRBJ2-5; tentative D call: TRBD2 (7 bases). Germline V CDR1 and CDR2: SGHTA, FQGNSA. The CDR3 contains 14 residues. V was pared by 8 bases and J by 5 bases, with 18 bases between.

This chain joins TRBV7-3 and TRBJ2-2; D might be TRBD1 (5 bases). V gave up 4 bases and J gave up 5 bases, with 8 bases separating them. The CDR3 runs to 13 residues. In germline, CDR1 is SGHTA, CDR2 FQGTGA. In DNA, the CDR3 is TGTGCCAGCAGCTCCCAGGGTACCGGGGAGCTGTTTTTT. The encoded protein is CASSSQGTGELFF.

The chain couples TRBV25-1 to TRBJ1-2, with D uncertain. Germline V CDR1 and CDR2: MGHDK, SYGVNS. The CDR3 loop spans 13 amino acids. V shed 6 bases and J shed 8 bases, with 16 bases lying between them. CDR3 residues: CASSIDGVEGYTF. For the CDR3, the DNA is TGTGCCAGCAGCATCGACGGGGTAGAAGGCTACACCTTC.